This TCR beta chain was captured by sequencing in a study of control samples from healthy donors and cancer patients. This clone was seen at least ten times. From germline, CDR1 is SNHLY and CDR2 FYNNEI. The CDR3 length is 11 residues. Trimming left V 0 bases short and J 14 bases short, with 5 bases between. Method: immunoSEQ multiplex PCR; TCRdb's copy keeps in-frame clones and lacks some. The data contain about 84,000 clones, 84% of them singletons. This TCR derives from a man between 60 and 70 years old with head and neck cancer. This chain joins TRBV2 and TRBJ1-6; D gene ambiguous. What was sequenced was PBMCs. CDR3: CASSEAATLHF. The CDR3 DNA reads TGTGCCAGCAGTGAAGCTGCCACCCTCCACTTT. Drawing the rest from reference TRBV2 and TRBJ1-6, the complete variable domain is EPEVTQTPSHQVTQMGQEVILRCVPISNHLYFYWYRQILGQKVEFLVSFYNNEISEKSEIFDDQFSVERPDGSNFTLKIRSTKLEDSAMYFCASSEAATLHFGNGTRLTVT.